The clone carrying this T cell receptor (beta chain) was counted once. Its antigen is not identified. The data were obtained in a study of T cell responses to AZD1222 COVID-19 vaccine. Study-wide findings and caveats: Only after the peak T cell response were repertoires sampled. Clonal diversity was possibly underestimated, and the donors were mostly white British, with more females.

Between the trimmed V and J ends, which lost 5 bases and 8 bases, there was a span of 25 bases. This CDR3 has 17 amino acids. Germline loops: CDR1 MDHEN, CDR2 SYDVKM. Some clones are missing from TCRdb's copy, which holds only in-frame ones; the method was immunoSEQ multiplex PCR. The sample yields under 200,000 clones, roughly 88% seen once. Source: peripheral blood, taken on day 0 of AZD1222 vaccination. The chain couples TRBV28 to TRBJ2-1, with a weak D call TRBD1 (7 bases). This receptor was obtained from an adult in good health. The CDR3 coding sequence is TGTGCCAGCAGTAGTAGGGCAGGGGGGTTTTTAGGATATGAGCAGTTCTTC. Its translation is CASSSRAGGFLGYEQFF.